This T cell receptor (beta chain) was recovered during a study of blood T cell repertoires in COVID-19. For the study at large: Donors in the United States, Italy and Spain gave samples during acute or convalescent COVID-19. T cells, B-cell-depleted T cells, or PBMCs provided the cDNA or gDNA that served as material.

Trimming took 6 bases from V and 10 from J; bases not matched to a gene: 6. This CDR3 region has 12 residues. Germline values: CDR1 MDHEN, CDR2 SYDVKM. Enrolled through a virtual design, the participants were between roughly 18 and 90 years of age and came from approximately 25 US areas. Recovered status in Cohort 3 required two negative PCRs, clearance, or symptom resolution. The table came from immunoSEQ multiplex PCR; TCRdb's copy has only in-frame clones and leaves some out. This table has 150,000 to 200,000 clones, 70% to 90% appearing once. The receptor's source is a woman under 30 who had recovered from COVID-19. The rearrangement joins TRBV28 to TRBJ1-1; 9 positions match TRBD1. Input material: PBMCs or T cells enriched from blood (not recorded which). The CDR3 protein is CASRTTGGGAFF. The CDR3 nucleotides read TGTGCCAGCAGGACGACAGGGGGGGGAGCTTTCTTT.